This T cell receptor beta chain was recovered during a study of blood T cell repertoires in COVID-19. On the study more broadly: The United States, Italy and Spain supplied acute and convalescent COVID-19 samples. PBMCs, B-cell-depleted T cells, or T cells provided the cDNA or gDNA that made up the material.

This table comes from immunoSEQ multiplex PCR, and its TCRdb copy is limited to in-frame clones, with some not included. The sample holds about 99,000 clones, 84% seen once. Germline CDR1 and CDR2: SNHLY and FYNNEI. Deletions cut 1 base from V and 4 bases from J, with 13 bases between. The CDR3 has 16 amino acids. Sequenced input: peripheral blood. This receptor was obtained from a man between 65 and 80 years old with active or convalescent COVID-19. V usage is TRBV2 and J usage is TRBJ1-4; no firm D call. This CDR3 reads CASSEGSRAVNEKLFF. The CDR3 nucleotides read TGTGCCAGCAGTGAAGGCTCGAGGGCAGTTAATGAAAAACTGTTTTTT.